This T cell receptor (beta chain) appears in the sequencing data of a study of T-cell memory formation after mild COVID-19. Overall study context: The study found TCR clusters largely donor specific.

About this clonotype: Its antigen is not identified.

The ends were cut back, 6 bases at V and 3 bases at J, with 14 bases in the middle. Germline CDR1 MNHEY, CDR2 SVGEGT. The CDR3 is 14 amino acids. Study outcomes and limitations: Clones contracting over day 15 to 85 were CD4/CD8 balanced, with later expanders leaning CD4+.

Using constant-segment primers, 5'RACE produced TCR alpha and TCR beta cDNA libraries carrying sample barcodes and UMIs. Using its own MiXCR run on the 5' RACE reads, TCRdb lists one record per CDR3 protein. The profile shows hundreds of thousands of distinct CDR3 sequences, around 20% of them singletons. Sequencing was performed on PBMCs or a T cell subset sorted from them (not recorded which). The chain joins TRBV6-2 or TRBV6-3 to TRBJ1-1; no clear D. This receptor was obtained from an adult woman who had mild COVID-19 (a few samples of this study predate the infection). Cell type and time point are not known. The CDR3 DNA sequence: TGTGCCAGCAGCCGAAGGGCCTTTTACACTGAAGCTTTCTTT. This codes for CASSRRAFYTEAFF.